This entry concerns a single TCR beta chain. This entry comes from a study of shared T cell receptors in the human thymus. Germline assignment: CDR1 MDHEN and CDR2 SYDVKM. V lost 2 bases, J lost 2 bases, and 22 bases stayed unmatched. The CDR3 is made up of 23 amino acids. Clones were sequenced by immunoSEQ multiplex PCR, and TCRdb holds only the in-frame ones, with some missing. The sample carries over 450,000 clones, around 82% recorded once. Another study also made use of these data, one on human thymus T cells. According to that study: In corrective heart surgery, resections were taken, and these provided the thymus tissue. Across thymic and blood repertoires, the usage of V and J genes appeared to be biased. Thymic repertoires overlap heavily among unrelated individuals, related research has reported.

The genes are TRBV28 and TRBJ2-7; TRBD2 aligns across 15 bases. The sample taken for sequencing was thymocytes. This sequence was found in a boy under two years old with a congenital heart defect. The CDR3 sequence: CASSLHPWVDPGLAGGLPYEQYF. The CDR3, as DNA: TGTGCCAGCAGTTTACACCCTTGGGTGGACCCGGGACTAGCGGGAGGCCTCCCCTACGAGCAGTACTTC.